This T cell receptor (beta chain) was profiled in a study of CD8+CD57+ T cells in acquired aplastic anemia. Study-level findings and limits: Controls and patients did not differ significantly in CD8+ Simpson's diversity.

Investigators profiled TCR beta VDJ and CDR3 from genomic DNA template. TCRdb used MiXCR to reprocess the reads, holding one entry per CDR3 protein. The sample has 450,000 to 550,000 distinct CDR3 sequences, around 30% seen once. The sample holds many counts of this clonotype. Antigen: not known. Those patients picked for sequencing had displayed CD8+CD57+ cell expansion on flow cytometry. There were no patients without severe acquired aplastic anemia. CDR3 size: 11 residues. Trimming removed 4 bases from V and 3 bases from J, with 6 bases in between. Germline assignment: CDR1 SQVTM and CDR2 ANQGSEA. The V and J genes are TRBV29-1 and TRBJ1-2, with D unresolved. The receptor's source is a human donor with aplastic anemia. The specimen was sorted CD4+, CD8+, or CD8+CD57+ T cells (not recorded which) from PBMCs. The CDR3 loop reads CSVVSDYGYTF. The CDR3 region has the DNA TGCAGCGTTGTCTCGGACTATGGCTACACCTTC.